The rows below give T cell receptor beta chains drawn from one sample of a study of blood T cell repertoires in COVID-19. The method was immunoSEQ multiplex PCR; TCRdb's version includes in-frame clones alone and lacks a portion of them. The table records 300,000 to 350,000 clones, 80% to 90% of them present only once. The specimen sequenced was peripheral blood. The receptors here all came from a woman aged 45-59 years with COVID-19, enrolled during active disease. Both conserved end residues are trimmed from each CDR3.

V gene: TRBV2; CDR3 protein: ATDPTGVNIQY
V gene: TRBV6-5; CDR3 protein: ASREGQGATYEQY
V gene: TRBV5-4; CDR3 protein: ASSSDTYNEQF
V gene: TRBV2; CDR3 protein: ASSDGQIATNEKLF
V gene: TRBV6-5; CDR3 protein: ASSRQDEAF
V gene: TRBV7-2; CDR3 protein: ASSEGQGRGEKLF
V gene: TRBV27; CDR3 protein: ASSPEYTLGGNTEAF
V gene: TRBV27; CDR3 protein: ASSLDSDQPQH
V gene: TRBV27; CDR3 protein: ASSLSAFGNTIY
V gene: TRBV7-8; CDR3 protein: ASSLMGGQVKYTEAF
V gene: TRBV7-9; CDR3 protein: ASSLGLAGQEEQF
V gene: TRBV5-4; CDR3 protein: ASSRDRIEAF
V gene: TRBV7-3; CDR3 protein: ASSLIGLAGAGETQY
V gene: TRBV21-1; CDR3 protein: ASSKTGLAGSSSPEQY
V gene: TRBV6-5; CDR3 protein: ASSYSGSADTQY
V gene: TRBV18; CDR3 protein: ASSPIREEDTQY
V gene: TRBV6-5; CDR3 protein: ASSPRTSESYEQY
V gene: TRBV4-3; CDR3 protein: ASSQFKGQVSNEQF
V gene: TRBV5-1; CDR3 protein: ASSWTSGSSDTQY
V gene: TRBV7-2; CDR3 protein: ASSWTPGTSLNEQF
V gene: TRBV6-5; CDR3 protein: ASSYSMAAGEKLF
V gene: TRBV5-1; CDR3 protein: ASSLTGMDTEAF
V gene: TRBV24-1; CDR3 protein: ATSDFTGVY
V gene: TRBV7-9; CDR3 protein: ASSLAFRQGRNEQF
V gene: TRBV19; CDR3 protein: ARKGTGGVSNTEAF
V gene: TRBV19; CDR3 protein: ASRSARGGPYEQY
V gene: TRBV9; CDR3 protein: ASSWRGESYNEQF
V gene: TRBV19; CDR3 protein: ASSPVANTEAF
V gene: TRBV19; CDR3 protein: ASKDRALGNQPQH
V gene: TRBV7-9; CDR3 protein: ASSLALGGNTEAF
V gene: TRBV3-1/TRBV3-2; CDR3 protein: ASSQDRTMNTEAF
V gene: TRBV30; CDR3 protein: AWRLAGGIFYSEAF
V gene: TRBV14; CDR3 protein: ASSQRRTSGRETQY
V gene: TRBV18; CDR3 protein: ASSPPGAREQY
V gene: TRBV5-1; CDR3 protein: ASSSGLAGVSTGELF
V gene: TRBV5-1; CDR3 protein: ASSEGANTGELF
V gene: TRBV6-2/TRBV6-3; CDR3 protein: ASSVLGSLPQH
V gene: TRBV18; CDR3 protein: ASSSTGGGGSNQPQH
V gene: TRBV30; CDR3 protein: AWSVAASGSGKTQY
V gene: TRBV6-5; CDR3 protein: ASSSPRLAGDEQY
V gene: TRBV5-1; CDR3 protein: ASSLGLRTGENQPQH
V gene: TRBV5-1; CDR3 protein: ASSPDISYEQY
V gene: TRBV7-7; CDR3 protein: ASSLVTGGPRLCWSSPLH
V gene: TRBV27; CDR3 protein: ASSFRKGGTGELF
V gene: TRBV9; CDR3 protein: ASRAGEGTGQETQY
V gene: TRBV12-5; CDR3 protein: ASGLVLGGMSNQPQH
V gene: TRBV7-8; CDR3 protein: ASSPWTSGISYNEQF
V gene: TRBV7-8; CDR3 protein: ASSLKAGTAYQPQH
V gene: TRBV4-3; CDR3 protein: ASSQALGGLREQY
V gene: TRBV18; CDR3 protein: ASSPPRLAPNNEQF
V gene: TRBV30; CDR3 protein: AWSVGDPEAF
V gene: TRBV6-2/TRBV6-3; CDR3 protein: ASSPAPGPGELF
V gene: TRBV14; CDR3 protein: ASSQHTGLAGGGFNYEQY
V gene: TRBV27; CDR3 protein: ASSRVGLSSGNTIY
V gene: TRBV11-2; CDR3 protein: ASSLDRLAVHTDTQY
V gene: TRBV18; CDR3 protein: ASSLYARNNEQF
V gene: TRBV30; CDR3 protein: AWSSRIGGLYEQY
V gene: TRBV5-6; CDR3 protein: ASSLEGLAGGPRNIQY
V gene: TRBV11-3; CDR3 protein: ASSFQQGMNTEAF
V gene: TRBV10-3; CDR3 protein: ATSGSSYNEQF